This record covers a single T cell receptor (beta chain). At least ten counts were recorded for this clonotype. Its antigen is currently not known. No much larger clonotype is one base removed from it; base qualities were not supplied. The TCR beta CDR3 regions were amplified from the RNA transcripts. A first-round RT-PCR of the TCR CDR3 used the HTBI primer set with the Qiagen OneStep RT-PCR kit. The libraries were constructed in a second round of multiplex PCR and then size-selected and purified. The libraries were sequenced on an Illumina HiSeq2000 using paired-end 100 bp reads. Turning to the authors' computational methods: SOAPnuke was used to process the raw data, with reads discarded if the reads contained adapters or uncalled bases, had a mean Phred below 15, or lacked an exact constant-primer or identifier match. COPE v1.2.5 was used to merge the high-quality paired reads, and each unique nucleotide sequence was defined as a clonotype. MiTCR v1.1 was used to align the clonotypes against IMGT TRBV, TRBD and TRBJ reference segments. The analysis was restricted to V-J combinations with a frequency above 0.0001, which together covered over 99% of the repertoires. The TCS score was defined as the ratio of F50 (clonal expansion) to E x V (chaos), calculated using BLOSUM62-based TCRdist between CDR3 peptides within each V-J. Welch's t-statistics and random forest reduced approximately 520 V-J features to under 15, which were used in a naive Bayes classifier (R e1071). TCRdb passed the public sequencing reads through fastp at Q25 and MiXCR, retaining productive beta sequences. Each CDR3 protein appears once, grouped with its most common genes and DNA. V and J calls and clone size were set by TCRdb, not the authors. This sample gives hundreds of thousands of distinct CDR3 sequences in total; about a fifth of them show up just once. The ten largest clones capture 34% of the sample.

These data belong to a study of T cells in Graves' hyperthyroidism and ophthalmopathy (dated by TCRdb to between 2018 and 2020). About the full investigation: Peripheral blood samples were taken at initial diagnosis, before any treatment was given. A discovery cohort of roughly 100 patients, approximately 44 with Graves' ophthalmopathy and fewer than 65 with stable Graves' hyperthyroidism, was used to find distinguishing TCR V-J signatures. Prospective prediction of ophthalmopathy was tested in an independent validation cohort of 18 to 20 hyperthyroidism patients and some 17 patients who later progressed to ophthalmopathy. For training and testing, the 100 or so patients in the discovery cohort were randomly divided in a 7:3 ratio. In several Graves' hyperthyroidism patients, the study also compared T-cell repertoires from thyroid tissue with T-cell repertoires from blood. Once sampling was done, hyperthyroidism patients were given methimazole at a starting dose of 30 mg daily, whereas ophthalmopathy patients were given high-dose intravenous methylprednisolone. The paper describes TCR Vbeta CDR3 sequencing of some 130 peripheral blood samples, made up of some 42 ophthalmopathy patients, more than 70 hyperthyroidism patients and roughly 17 progressor patients.

The CDR3 measures 15 amino acids from cysteine to phenylalanine. Just the 45-base CDR3 DNA is kept, in frame starting at base 1. For CDR1 and CDR2, the germline V gene lists SGHAT and FQNNGV. V loses 2 bases of germline sequence and J loses 3 bases, and the interval between the two ends is 14 bases. Ophthalmopathy patients had moderately to severely active disease, with a Clinical Activity Score of 3 or more, a NOSPECS grade of 4 or more, and a disease duration of less than 3 months. Any patient with an uncontrolled infection, another autoimmune disease, pregnancy or lactation was excluded. Diagnoses were established on the basis of clinical symptoms, serum thyroxine and TRAb, thyroid ultrasound, and orbital computed tomography. PBMCs were isolated from about 10 ml of fresh peripheral blood by Ficoll-Paque density gradient centrifugation. Total RNA was extracted using Trizol reagent, and RNA quality was assessed on an Agilent 2100 Bioanalyzer.

Beyond this particular receptor, the publication reports: In validation, progression to ophthalmopathy was predicted by the model with nearly 71% sensitivity and around 76% specificity, a median of approximately 6.5 months before onset. Sample size was not statistically predetermined, and investigators were not blinded to group allocation. Blood samples also contained most of the expanded thyroid clonotypes (frequency above 0.001), which suggests that blood repertoires may reflect thyroid immune responses. Ophthalmopathy was separated from stable hyperthyroidism by a 13 V-J signature model, with about 86% sensitivity and just over 81% specificity obtained in cross-validation and 80%/75% obtained in testing.

This clonotype was obtained from a man aged 30-40 years with Graves' ophthalmopathy. The rearranged chain carries TRBV11-2 and TRBJ2-7; too little of a D gene remains to name it. Sequences were obtained from blood. The nucleotide sequence is given as TGTGCCAGCAGCTTATATCTAGGTGTGGACTACGAGCAGTACTTC. Its translation reads: CASSLYLGVDYEQYF.